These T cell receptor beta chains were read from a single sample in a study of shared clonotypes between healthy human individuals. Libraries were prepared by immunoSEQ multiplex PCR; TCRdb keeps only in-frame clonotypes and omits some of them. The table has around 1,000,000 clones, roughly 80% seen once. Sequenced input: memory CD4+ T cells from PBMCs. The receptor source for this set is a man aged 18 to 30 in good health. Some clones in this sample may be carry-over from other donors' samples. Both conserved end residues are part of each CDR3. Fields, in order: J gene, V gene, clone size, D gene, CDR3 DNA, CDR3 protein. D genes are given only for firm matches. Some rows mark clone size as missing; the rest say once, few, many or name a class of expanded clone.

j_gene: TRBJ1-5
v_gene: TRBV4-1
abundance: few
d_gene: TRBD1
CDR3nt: TGCGCCAGCAGCCAAAACGGACAGGGGTTTCAGCCCCAGCATTTT
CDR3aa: CASSQNGQGFQPQHF

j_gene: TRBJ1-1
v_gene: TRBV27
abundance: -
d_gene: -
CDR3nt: TGTGCCAGCAGTTTATTCCGGCCCGCGGGCACTGAAGCTTTCTTT
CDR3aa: CASSLFRPAGTEAFF

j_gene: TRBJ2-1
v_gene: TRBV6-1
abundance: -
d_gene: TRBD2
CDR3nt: TGTGCCAGCAGTGAAGCCATCGCGGGGGGGTCCTACAATGAGCAGTTCTTC
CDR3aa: CASSEAIAGGSYNEQFF

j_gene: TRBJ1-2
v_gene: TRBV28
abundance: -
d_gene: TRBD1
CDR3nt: TGTGCCAGCAGGACAGGGGGGGTTAACTATGGCTACACCTTC
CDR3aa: CASRTGGVNYGYTF

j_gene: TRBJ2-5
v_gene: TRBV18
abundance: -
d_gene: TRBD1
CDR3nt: TGTGCCAGCTCACCAATCCCACAGGGGGCGCCGGAGACCCAGTACTTC
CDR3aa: CASSPIPQGAPETQYF

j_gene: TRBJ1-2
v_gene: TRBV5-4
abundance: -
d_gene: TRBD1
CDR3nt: TGTGCCAGCAGCTTGGTGGGGGACAGGGATGGCTACACCTTC
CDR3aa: CASSLVGDRDGYTF

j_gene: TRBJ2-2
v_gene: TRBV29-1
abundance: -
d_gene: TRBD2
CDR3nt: TGCAGCGTTGAAGGAGCGGGAGGTCCCCTTAGAGGGACCGGGGAGCTGTTTTTT
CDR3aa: CSVEGAGGPLRGTGELFF

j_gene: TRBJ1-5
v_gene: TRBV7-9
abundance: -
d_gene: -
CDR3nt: TGTGCCAGCAGCTCCTACAGGGATGGCAATCAGCCCCAGCATTTT
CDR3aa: CASSSYRDGNQPQHF

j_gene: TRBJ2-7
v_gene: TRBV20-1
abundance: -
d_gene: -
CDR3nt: TGCAGTGCTAGTGTCCTCGGCGAGCAGTACTTC
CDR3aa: CSASVLGEQYF

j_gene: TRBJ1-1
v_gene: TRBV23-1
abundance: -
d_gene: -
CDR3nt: TGCGCCAGCAGTCTCCCGGAGACAGTGGGGTCTTTCTTT
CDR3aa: CASSLPETVGSFF

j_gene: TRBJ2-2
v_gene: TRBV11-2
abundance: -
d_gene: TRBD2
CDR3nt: TGTGCCAGCAGCTTAGACACAGCGGGAGGCACCGGGGAGCTGTTTTTT
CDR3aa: CASSLDTAGGTGELFF

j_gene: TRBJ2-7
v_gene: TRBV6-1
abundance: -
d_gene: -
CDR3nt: TGTGCCAGCAGGAACCAAGGCGCGTTTGGCTACGAGCAGTACTTC
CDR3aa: CASRNQGAFGYEQYF

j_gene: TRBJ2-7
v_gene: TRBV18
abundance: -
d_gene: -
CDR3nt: TGTGCCAGCTCACCACCGACATACCCCACTGAGCAGTACTTC
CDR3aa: CASSPPTYPTEQYF

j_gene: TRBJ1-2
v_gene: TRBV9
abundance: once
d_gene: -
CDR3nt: TGTGCCAGCAGCGTAGCCCACCGGGGTGGCTACACCTTC
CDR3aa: CASSVAHRGGYTF

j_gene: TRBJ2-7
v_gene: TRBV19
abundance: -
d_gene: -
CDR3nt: TGTGCCAGTAGCTCCCTGAACTCCTACGAGCAGTACTTC
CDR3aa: CASSSLNSYEQYF

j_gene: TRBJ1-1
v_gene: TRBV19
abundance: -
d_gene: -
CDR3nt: TGTGCCAGTATAGGGGAGAGGACAGAGACGGCGACTGAAGCTTTCTTT
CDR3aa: CASIGERTETATEAFF

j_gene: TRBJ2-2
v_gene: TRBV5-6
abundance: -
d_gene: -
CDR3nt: TGTGCCAGCAGCCTGGTATCGAAGCGGTCCACCGGGGAGCTGTTTTTT
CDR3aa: CASSLVSKRSTGELFF

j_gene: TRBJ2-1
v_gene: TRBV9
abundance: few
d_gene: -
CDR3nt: TGTGCCAGCAGCGTAGATGGGGGGTACTACAATGAGCAGTTCTTC
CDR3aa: CASSVDGGYYNEQFF

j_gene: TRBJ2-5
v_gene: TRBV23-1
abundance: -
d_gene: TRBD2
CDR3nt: TGCGCCAGCAAAAGGACTAGCGGGGTCGAAGAGACCCAGTACTTC
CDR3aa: CASKRTSGVEETQYF

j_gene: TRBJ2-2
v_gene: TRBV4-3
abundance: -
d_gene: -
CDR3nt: TGCGCCAGCAGCCAGATGGGGCCAGGGGCCCTGAACACCGGGGAGCTGTTTTTT
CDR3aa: CASSQMGPGALNTGELFF

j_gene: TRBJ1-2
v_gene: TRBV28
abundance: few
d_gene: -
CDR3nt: TGTGCCAGCAGTCAAGAAATGAATGGCTACACCTTC
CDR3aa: CASSQEMNGYTF

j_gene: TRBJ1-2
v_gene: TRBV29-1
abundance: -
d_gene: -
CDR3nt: TGCAGCGTTCAGGCTAACTATGGCTACACCTTC
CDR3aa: CSVQANYGYTF

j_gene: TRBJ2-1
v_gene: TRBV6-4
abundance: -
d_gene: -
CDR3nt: TGTGCCAGCGGCAGGGGCAGGGGTGATGAGCAGTTCTTC
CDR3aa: CASGRGRGDEQFF

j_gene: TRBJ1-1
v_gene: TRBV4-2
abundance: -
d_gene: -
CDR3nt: TGTGCCAGCAGCCAAGGTCCCACCCTGGGGGCTGAAGCTTTCTTT
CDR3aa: CASSQGPTLGAEAFF

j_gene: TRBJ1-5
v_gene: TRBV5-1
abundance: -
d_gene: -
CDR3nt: TGCGCCAGCAGCCTAGATGACACTAGCAATCAGCCCCAGCATTTT
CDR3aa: CASSLDDTSNQPQHF

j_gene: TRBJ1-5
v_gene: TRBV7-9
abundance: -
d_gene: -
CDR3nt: TGTGCCAGCAGCCCGGGGGGGGTACAGCCCCAGCATTTT
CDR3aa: CASSPGGVQPQHF